This is a list of T cell receptor beta chains from one sample in a study of cytomegalovirus exposure and HLA in healthy donors. The protocol was immunoSEQ multiplex PCR, while the TCRdb copy is restricted to in-frame clones and leaves out a portion. This sample has roughly 100,000 clones, with about 77% found just once. The specimen sequenced was PBMCs. These receptors were taken from a middle-aged woman in good health and CMV-seronegative. CDR3s include the opening cysteine and the closing phenylalanine or tryptophan. The D gene is left open where the match is weak. Clone sizes are given selectively: once, few, many, or a class where the clone is expanded.

J gene | clone size | D gene | V gene | CDR3 protein | CDR3 DNA
TRBJ1-2 | - | TRBD1 | TRBV5-1 | CASSLEIGQELNYGYTF | TGCGCCAGCAGCTTGGAGATTGGACAGGAACTCAACTATGGCTACACCTTC
TRBJ2-1 | - | - | TRBV4-1 | CASSQSIANEQFF | TGCGCCAGCAGCCAGAGTATAGCCAATGAGCAGTTCTTC
TRBJ2-7 | - | TRBD1 | TRBV2 | CASSAGDSSYEQYF | TGTGCCAGCAGTGCAGGGGACAGCTCCTACGAGCAGTACTTC
TRBJ1-2 | - | TRBD1 | TRBV6-1 | CASHPREGATGYTF | TGTGCCAGCCACCCTCGGGAGGGGGCTACTGGCTACACCTTC
TRBJ1-4 | - | TRBD1 | TRBV4-3 | CASKEDRGHEKLFF | TGCGCCAGCAAGGAAGATAGGGGGCATGAAAAACTGTTTTTT
TRBJ1-1 | - | - | TRBV13 | CASSGPGMNTEAFF | TGTGCCAGCAGCGGCCCTGGTATGAACACTGAAGCTTTCTTT
TRBJ2-1 | - | TRBD2 | TRBV6-1 | CASSGLAGGPNEQFF | TGTGCCAGCAGTGGTTTAGCGGGGGGGCCAAATGAGCAGTTCTTC
TRBJ2-7 | - | - | TRBV5-4 | CASSLDTGLERGQYF | TGTGCCAGCAGCTTGGATACCGGGCTCGAAAGGGGCCAGTACTTC
TRBJ1-6 | - | - | TRBV19 | CATPGHYNSPLHF | TGTGCCACCCCGGGACACTATAATTCACCCCTCCACTTT
TRBJ1-1 | - | - | TRBV11-2 | CASSKGQKAFF | TGTGCCAGCAGCAAGGGGCAGAAAGCTTTCTTT
TRBJ1-5 | - | - | TRBV19 | CASCVGGNSNQPQHF | TGTGCCAGTTGTGTTGGAGGGAATAGCAATCAGCCCCAGCATTTT
TRBJ2-1 | large | - | TRBV10-3 | CAISEPYNEQFF | TGTGCCATCAGTGAGCCTTACAATGAGCAGTTCTTC
TRBJ2-3 | - | - | TRBV19 | CASRRGSSDTQYF | TGTGCCAGTAGGCGTGGTAGCTCGGATACGCAGTATTTT